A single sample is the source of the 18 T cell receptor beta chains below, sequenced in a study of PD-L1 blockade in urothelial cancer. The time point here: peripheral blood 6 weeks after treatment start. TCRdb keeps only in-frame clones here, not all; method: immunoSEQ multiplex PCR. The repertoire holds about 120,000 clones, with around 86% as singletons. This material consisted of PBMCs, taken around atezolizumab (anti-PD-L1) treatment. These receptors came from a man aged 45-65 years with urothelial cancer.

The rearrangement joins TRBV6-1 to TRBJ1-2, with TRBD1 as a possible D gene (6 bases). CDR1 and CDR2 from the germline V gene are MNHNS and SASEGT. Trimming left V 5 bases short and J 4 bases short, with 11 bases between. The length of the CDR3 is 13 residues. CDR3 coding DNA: TGTGCCAGCAGTACCACAGGGACCTATGGCTACACCTTC. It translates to CASSTTGTYGYTF.

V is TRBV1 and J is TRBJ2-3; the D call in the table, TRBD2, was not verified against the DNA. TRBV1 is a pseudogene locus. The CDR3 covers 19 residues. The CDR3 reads CTSSQDGPSGTQGTDTQYF. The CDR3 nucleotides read TGCACCAGCAGCCAAGATGGGCCTAGCGGGACTCAAGGCACAGATACGCAGTATTTT.

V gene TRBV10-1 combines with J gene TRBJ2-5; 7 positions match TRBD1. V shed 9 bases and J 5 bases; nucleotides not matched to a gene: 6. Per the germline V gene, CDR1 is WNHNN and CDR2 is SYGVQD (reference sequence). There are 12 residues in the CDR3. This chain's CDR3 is CASSQGKETQYF. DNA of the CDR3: TGCGCCAGTTCACAGGGGAAGGAGACCCAGTACTTC.

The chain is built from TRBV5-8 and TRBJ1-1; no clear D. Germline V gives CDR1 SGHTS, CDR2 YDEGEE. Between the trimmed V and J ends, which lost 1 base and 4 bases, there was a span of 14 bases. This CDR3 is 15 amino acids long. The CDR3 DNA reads TGTGCCAGCAGCTTGTTAACGTTCGGAGGCACTGAAGCTTTCTTT. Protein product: CASSLLTFGGTEAFF.

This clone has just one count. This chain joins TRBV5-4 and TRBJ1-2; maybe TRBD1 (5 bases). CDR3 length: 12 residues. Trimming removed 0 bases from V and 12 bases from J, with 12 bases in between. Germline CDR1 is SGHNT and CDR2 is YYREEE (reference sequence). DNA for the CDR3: TGTGCCAGCAGCTTGGAAGGGGCCTCAAACACCTTC. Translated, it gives CASSLEGASNTF. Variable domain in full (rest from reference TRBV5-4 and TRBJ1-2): ETGVTQSPTHLIKTRGQQVTLRCSSQSGHNTVSWYQQALGQGPQFIFQYYREEENGRGNFPPRFSGLQFPNYSSELNVNALELDDSALYLCASSLEGASNTFGSGTRLTVV.

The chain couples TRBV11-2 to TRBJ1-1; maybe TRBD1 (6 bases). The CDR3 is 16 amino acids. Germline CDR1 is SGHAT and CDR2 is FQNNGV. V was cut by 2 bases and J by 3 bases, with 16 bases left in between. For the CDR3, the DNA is TGTGCCAGCAGCTTATCTTATGGGAGGGGGTACACTGAAGCTTTCTTT. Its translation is CASSLSYGRGYTEAFF.

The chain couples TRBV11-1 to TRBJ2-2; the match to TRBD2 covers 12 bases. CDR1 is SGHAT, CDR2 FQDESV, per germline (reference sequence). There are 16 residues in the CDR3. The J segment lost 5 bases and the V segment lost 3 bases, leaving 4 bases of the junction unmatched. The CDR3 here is CASSFLGTSGTGELFF. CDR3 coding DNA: TGTGCCAGCAGCTTCCTCGGGACTAGCGGGACCGGGGAGCTGTTTTTT.

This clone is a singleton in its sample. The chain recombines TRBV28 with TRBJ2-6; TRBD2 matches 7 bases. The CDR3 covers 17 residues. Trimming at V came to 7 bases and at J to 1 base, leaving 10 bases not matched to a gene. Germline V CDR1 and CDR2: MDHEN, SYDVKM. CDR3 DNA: TGTGCCAGCACCATAAGGTGGGGGGGTTCTGGGGCCAACGTCCTGACTTTC. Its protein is CASTIRWGGSGANVLTF.

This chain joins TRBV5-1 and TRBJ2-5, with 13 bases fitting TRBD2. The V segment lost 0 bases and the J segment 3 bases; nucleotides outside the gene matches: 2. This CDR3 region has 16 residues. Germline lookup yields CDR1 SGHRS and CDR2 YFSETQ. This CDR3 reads CASSLGGTSGKETQYF. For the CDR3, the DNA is TGCGCCAGCAGCTTGGGAGGGACTAGCGGGAAAGAGACCCAGTACTTC. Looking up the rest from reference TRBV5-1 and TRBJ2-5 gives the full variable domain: KAGVTQTPRYLIKTRGQQVTLSCSPISGHRSVSWYQQTPGQGLQFLFEYFSETQRNKGNFPGRFSGRQFSNSRSEMNVSTLELGDSALYLCASSLGGTSGKETQYFGPGTRLLVL.

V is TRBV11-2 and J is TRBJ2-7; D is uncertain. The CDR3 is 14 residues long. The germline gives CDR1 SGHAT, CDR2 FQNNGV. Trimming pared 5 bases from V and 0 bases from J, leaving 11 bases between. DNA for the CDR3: TGTGCCAGCAGCCCCCAATTTAGCTCCTACGAGCAGTACTTC. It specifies CASSPQFSSYEQYF.

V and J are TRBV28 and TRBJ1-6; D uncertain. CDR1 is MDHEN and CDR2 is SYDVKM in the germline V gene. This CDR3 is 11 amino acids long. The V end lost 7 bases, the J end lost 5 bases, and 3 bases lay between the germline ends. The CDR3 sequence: CASTDNSPLHF. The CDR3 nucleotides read TGTGCCAGCACCGATAATTCACCCCTCCACTTT.

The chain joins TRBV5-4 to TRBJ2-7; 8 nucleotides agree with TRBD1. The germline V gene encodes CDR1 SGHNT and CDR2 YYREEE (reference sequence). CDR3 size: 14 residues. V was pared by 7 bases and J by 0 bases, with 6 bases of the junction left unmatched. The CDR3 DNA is TGTGCCAGCTCGGGACAGGATTCCTCCTACGAGCAGTACTTC. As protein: CASSGQDSSYEQYF.

In DNA form, the CDR3 reads TGTGCCAGTAGTATGCGGGTAGGGAATAGAGGAGACTATGGCTACACCTTC. Translation: CASSMRVGNRGDYGYTF. V usage is TRBV19 and J usage is TRBJ1-2, with D unclear. The CDR3 is 17 residues long. With 3 bases removed from V and 3 bases from J, the gap between germline ends came to 20 bases. Germline V gene sequence: CDR1 LNHDA, CDR2 SQIVND (reference sequence).

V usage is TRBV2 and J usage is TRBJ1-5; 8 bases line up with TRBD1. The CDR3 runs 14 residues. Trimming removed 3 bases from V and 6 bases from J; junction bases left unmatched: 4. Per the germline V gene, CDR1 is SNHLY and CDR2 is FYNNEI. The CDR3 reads CASSDWGTGQPQHF. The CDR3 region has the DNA TGTGCCAGCAGTGACTGGGGGACAGGTCAGCCCCAGCATTTT. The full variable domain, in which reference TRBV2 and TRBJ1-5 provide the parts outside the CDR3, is EPEVTQTPSHQVTQMGQEVILRCVPISNHLYFYWYRQILGQKVEFLVSFYNNEISEKSEIFDDQFSVERPDGSNFTLKIRSTKLEDSAMYFCASSDWGTGQPQHFGDGTRLSIL.

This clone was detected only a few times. CDR3 bases: TGTGCCTGGAGTGTAGGGGTAGGCACTGAAGCTTTCTTT. It specifies CAWSVGVGTEAFF. The V gene is TRBV30, the J gene TRBJ1-1; the D gene is possibly TRBD1 (5 bases). The germline V gene has CDR1 GTSNPN and CDR2 SVGIG (reference sequence). Trimming took 0 bases from V and 4 from J, leaving 9 bases between them. The CDR3 loop spans 13 amino acids.

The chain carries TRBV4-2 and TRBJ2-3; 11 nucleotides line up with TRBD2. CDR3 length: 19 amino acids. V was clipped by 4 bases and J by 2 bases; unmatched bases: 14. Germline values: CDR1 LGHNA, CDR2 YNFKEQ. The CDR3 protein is CASSPNLAGGFRNTDTQYF. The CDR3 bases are TGTGCCAGCAGCCCGAACTTAGCGGGAGGGTTCCGAAACACAGATACGCAGTATTTT.

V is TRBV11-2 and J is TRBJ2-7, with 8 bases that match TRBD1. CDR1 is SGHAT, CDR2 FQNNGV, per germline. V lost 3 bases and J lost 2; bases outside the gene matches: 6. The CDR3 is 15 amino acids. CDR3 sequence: CASSFTGTGAYEQYF. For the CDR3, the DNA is TGTGCCAGCAGCTTCACCGGGACAGGTGCCTACGAGCAGTACTTC.

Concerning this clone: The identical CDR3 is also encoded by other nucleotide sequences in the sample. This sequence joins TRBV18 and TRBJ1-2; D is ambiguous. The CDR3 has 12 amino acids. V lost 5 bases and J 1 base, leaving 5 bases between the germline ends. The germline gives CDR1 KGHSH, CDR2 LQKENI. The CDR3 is CASSDNNYGYTF. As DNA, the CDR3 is TGTGCCAGCTCAGACAATAACTATGGCTACACCTTC.